Listed below are T cell receptor beta chains from one sample, sequenced in a study of blood T cells in healthy people across ages. TCRdb analysed the 5' RACE reads with MiXCR anew, one entry per CDR3 protein. The table has more than 600,000 distinct CDR3 sequences, 25% seen once. In addition, the sample was reused for a study of T cells of mothers and their children.

What was sequenced was blood. The source is a boy between 5 and 17 years old in good health. Each CDR3 is given with its conserved first and last residue. The D gene is left open where the match is weak. Clone size is stated in some rows and not others, as once, few, many or a class when expanded.

cdr3_nt: TGTGCCAGCAGTACGGGACAGGGCCCCTACGAGCAGTACTTC
cdr3_aa: CASSTGQGPYEQYF
clone_size: few
v_call: TRBV28
d_call: TRBD1
j_call: TRBJ2-7

cdr3_nt: TGTGCCAGCAGTCCGACGGGACTAGCGGGAGTCGGAAAGTCCTACGAGCAGTACTTC
cdr3_aa: CASSPTGLAGVGKSYEQYF
clone_size: few
v_call: TRBV28
d_call: TRBD2
j_call: TRBJ2-7

cdr3_nt: TGTGCCAGCAGCCGAAGGGGAAGGAACTCCTACGAGCAGTACTTC
cdr3_aa: CASSRRGRNSYEQYF
clone_size: .
v_call: TRBV7-2
d_call: .
j_call: TRBJ2-7

cdr3_nt: TGCAGCGTTGAGGCCGATTGGGGGCCCGACGAGCAGTACTTC
cdr3_aa: CSVEADWGPDEQYF
clone_size: .
v_call: TRBV29-1
d_call: .
j_call: TRBJ2-7

cdr3_nt: TGTGCCAGCAGTTTATTTGGTGGGTCGGGGAGCAATCAGCCCCAGCATTTT
cdr3_aa: CASSLFGGSGSNQPQHF
clone_size: few
v_call: TRBV27
d_call: .
j_call: TRBJ1-5

cdr3_nt: TGCAGCGCTAGCGGGGGGATTAACAATGAGCAGTTCTTC
cdr3_aa: CSASGGINNEQFF
clone_size: .
v_call: TRBV29-1
d_call: TRBD2
j_call: TRBJ2-1

cdr3_nt: TGCGCCTGCAGCCAAGAGCGCAGGGGGAACACTGAAGCTTTCTTT
cdr3_aa: CACSQERRGNTEAFF
clone_size: .
v_call: TRBV4-1
d_call: .
j_call: TRBJ1-1

cdr3_nt: TGTGCCAGCAGCCGACCGGCCCCGGGAGGGTTCAGTAATTCACCCCTCCACTTT
cdr3_aa: CASSRPAPGGFSNSPLHF
clone_size: few
v_call: TRBV28
d_call: .
j_call: TRBJ1-6

cdr3_nt: TGTGCCAGCAGCTCGTACACTAGTATACGCGACTACGAGCAGTACTTC
cdr3_aa: CASSSYTSIRDYEQYF
clone_size: few
v_call: TRBV7-9
d_call: .
j_call: TRBJ2-7

cdr3_nt: TGTGCCAGCAGTTTCCTCAGGGATGGCTACACCTTC
cdr3_aa: CASSFLRDGYTF
clone_size: few
v_call: TRBV12-3/TRBV12-4
d_call: .
j_call: TRBJ1-2

cdr3_nt: TGCAGCGTTGGTGTGGCGGGAGCGCACAATGAGCAGTTCTTC
cdr3_aa: CSVGVAGAHNEQFF
clone_size: few
v_call: TRBV29-1
d_call: TRBD2
j_call: TRBJ2-1

cdr3_nt: TGTGCCAGCAGCTTAGCGGTGGGTAGCGGGGAGACCTACGAGCAGTACTTC
cdr3_aa: CASSLAVGSGETYEQYF
clone_size: few
v_call: TRBV7-2
d_call: TRBD2
j_call: TRBJ2-7

cdr3_nt: TGTGCCAGCAGCCCAGGGGGTGGGACCTACAATGAGCAGTTCTTC
cdr3_aa: CASSPGGGTYNEQFF
clone_size: few
v_call: TRBV7-9
d_call: TRBD1
j_call: TRBJ2-1

cdr3_nt: TGCAGCGTTGGGAAGAGTGGGGACATTCAGTACTTC
cdr3_aa: CSVGKSGDIQYF
clone_size: many
v_call: TRBV29-1
d_call: .
j_call: TRBJ2-4